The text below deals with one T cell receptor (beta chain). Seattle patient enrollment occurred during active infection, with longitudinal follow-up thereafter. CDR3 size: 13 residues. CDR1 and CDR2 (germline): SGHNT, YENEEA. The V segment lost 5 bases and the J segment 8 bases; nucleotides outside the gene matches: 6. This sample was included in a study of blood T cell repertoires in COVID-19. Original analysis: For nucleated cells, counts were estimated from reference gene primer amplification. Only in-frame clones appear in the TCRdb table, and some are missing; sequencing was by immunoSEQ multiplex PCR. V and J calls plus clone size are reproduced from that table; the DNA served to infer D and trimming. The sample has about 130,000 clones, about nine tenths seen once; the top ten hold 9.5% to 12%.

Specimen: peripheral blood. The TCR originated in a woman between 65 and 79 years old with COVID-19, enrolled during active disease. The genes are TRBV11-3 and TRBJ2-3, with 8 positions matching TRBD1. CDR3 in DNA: TGTGCCAGCAGCCCCGGTACAGGGGGTACGCAGTATTTT. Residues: CASSPGTGGTQYF.